Sequencing of this TCR beta chain was carried out in a study of blood T cell repertoires in COVID-19 (TCRdb year 2020). Looking at the study overall: The collaborator samples originated in the United States, Italy and Spain and spanned the acute and convalescent phases of COVID-19. The prospective study material was composed of cDNA or gDNA derived from T cells, B-cell-depleted T cells, or PBMCs. The dataset comprised deeply sampled blood TCRbeta repertoires from subjects exposed to, actively infected with, or recovered from COVID-19. The repertoires were released in a freely available public database meant as a resource for research on the immune response to SARS-CoV-2. Samples came from the ongoing ImmuneRACE study (first 160 participants) plus 1,254 subjects from 6 global collaborators. The sample metadata nearly always contained a de-identified subject ID, COVID-19 status, age in years and sex. HLA class I and class II types, where available, came from metadata supplied by the sample provider rather than from assay-based typing.

Enrolling through a virtual design, the prospective study's participants ranged in age from roughly 18 to 95 years and lived across around 25 United States geographic areas. Cohort assignment in the prospective study relied on participant-reported clinical history from a screening survey and a study questionnaire. ImmuneRACE Cohort 3 recovered participants were defined by two consecutive negative NP/OP PCR tests, healthcare professional clearance, or symptom resolution. In the prospective study, mobile phlebotomists collected whole blood, serum and a nasopharyngeal or oropharyngeal swab from each participant. Prospective study participants could optionally give additional blood draws and questionnaires over an approximately two-month period. Prospective study blood samples were shipped either frozen or at room temperature before DNA extraction. As concerns this clone: Its recognized antigen is unknown. No base-level quality is on record; no much larger clone is a single base apart.

TCRbeta CDR3 regions were amplified from genomic DNA using the immunoSEQ Assay, a bias-controlled multiplex PCR. Turning to the authors' computational methods: Within the assay, amplification of reference gene primers was used to estimate how many nucleated cells each sample contained. To quantify the absolute abundance of each unique TCRbeta CDR3 rearrangement, sequence reads were collapsed and filtered. For each sample, productive Simpson clonality was calculated as the square root of Simpson's diversity index across productive rearrangements. Sourced from immuneACCESS, this table was stored by TCRdb with only in-frame sequences that have V and J called. A share of the clones is absent; for the studies checked, an unresolved V gene accounts for under half, and the remainder has no known explanation. D and trimming were read from the DNA, whereas the V and J calls and clone size are those reported in that table. The table for this sample lists approximately 250,000 clones; about 89% of them were counted only once. Of the sample, about 4% is held by the ten largest clones.

What the authors observed across the whole study: The amount of clinical and demographic metadata varied by source and participant and was provided uncurated.

The CDR3 contains 14 residues, cysteine and phenylalanine counted. Just CDR3 DNA is preserved here, 42 bases in frame from base 1. V is reduced by 3 bases and J by 3 bases, leaving a spacing of 13 bases between them. The germline V gene supplies CDR1 SGHDT and CDR2 YYEEEE. The receptor was isolated from a woman in her thirties who had recovered from COVID-19. Recombination joined TRBV5-6 with TRBJ2-7, with TRBD2 perhaps the D gene, on 5 matching bases. Source material: PBMCs or T cells enriched from blood (not recorded which). The CDR3: CASSWGVWSYEQYF. The DNA sequence reads TGTGCCAGCAGCTGGGGAGTGTGGAGCTACGAGCAGTACTTC.